These 14 T cell receptor beta chains were sequenced from one sample in a study of molecular identifiers for immune sequencing clone quantification. TCRdb re-called the PCR reads through MiXCR, storing one row per CDR3 protein. The sample carries hundreds of thousands of distinct CDR3 sequences, about 25% recorded once. Input material: naive CD8+ T cells from blood, with Jurkat cell RNA spiked in. Documented subset: FACS-sorted CD8+CD4-CCR7+CD45RA+ naive T cells. The receptor set was obtained from a human donor in good health. Some libraries in this study had Jurkat cell RNA spiked in.

This clonotype turned up a few times. The chain recombines TRBV12-3 or TRBV12-4 with TRBJ1-6, with a tentative D call TRBD1 (5 bases). This CDR3 has 13 residues. V lost 5 bases, J lost 11 bases, and 13 bases lay in between. The CDR3 nucleotides read TGTGCCAGCAGTGGGGGGGGGGGTCCACCCCTCCACTTT. Amino acid sequence: CASSGGGGPPLHF.

This clonotype occurred many times. The chain carries TRBV7-2 and TRBJ2-7, with D possibly matching TRBD2 (6 bases). The CDR3 loop spans 15 amino acids. The V and J ends lost 2 bases and 3 bases respectively, with 14 bases between them. CDR1 and CDR2 from the germline V gene are SGHTA and FQGNSA. DNA of the CDR3: TGTGCCAGCAGCTTACTCCGGGACTGGAGCTACGAGCAGTACTTC. Protein sequence: CASSLLRDWSYEQYF.

This clonotype was recorded many times. The chain recombines TRBV5-1 with TRBJ2-3; D is possibly TRBD2 (6 bases). The V end was cut by 3 bases, the J end by 2 bases, with 16 bases between. Looked up from germline, CDR1 is SGHRS and CDR2 is YFSETQ. The CDR3 is 16 residues long. The CDR3 here is CASSWNEASDTDTQYF. The CDR3 coding sequence is TGCGCCAGCAGCTGGAACGAGGCTAGCGACACAGATACGCAGTATTTT. The full variable domain, with the rest looked up from reference TRBV5-1 and TRBJ2-3, is KAGVTQTPRYLIKTRGQQVTLSCSPISGHRSVSWYQQTPGQGLQFLFEYFSETQRNKGNFPGRFSGRQFSNSRSEMNVSTLELGDSALYLCASSWNEASDTDTQYFGPGTRLTVL.

This clonotype was observed many times. The chain combines TRBV2 with TRBJ2-7; 7 nucleotides match TRBD2. The V gene end was trimmed by 3 bases and the J gene end by 6 bases; junction bases not matched to a gene: 8. The CDR3 is 14 residues long. From germline, CDR1 is SNHLY and CDR2 FYNNEI. This CDR3 reads CASSERTSLGEQYF. The DNA of the CDR3 is TGTGCCAGCAGTGAGAGGACTAGTCTGGGCGAGCAGTACTTC.

The chain couples TRBV21-1 to TRBJ2-5; TRBD1, as called in the table, went unchecked against the DNA. TRBV21-1 is a pseudogene segment. The CDR3 is 18 residues long. The DNA of the CDR3 is TGTTCCAGCAGCAAAGCGCGATTCCTGGCGCGGGGAGTAGAGACCCAATACTTC. This encodes CSSSKARFLARGVETQYF.

V gene TRBV24-1 combines with J gene TRBJ2-2; no clear D gene. Looked up from germline, CDR1 is KGHDR and CDR2 is SFDVKD. The CDR3 is made up of 15 amino acids. Trimming removed 6 bases at V and 0 bases at J, with 10 bases between. The CDR3 bases are TGTGCCACCAGTCGCTCACAAACGAACACCGGGGAGCTGTTTTTT. Amino acid sequence: CATSRSQTNTGELFF.

This clonotype was observed at least ten times. The chain couples TRBV29-1 to TRBJ2-3; the D is unclear. Trimming took off 6 bases at V and 4 bases at J, with 8 bases between the two ends. The germline gives CDR1 SQVTM, CDR2 ANQGSEA. The CDR3 covers 11 residues. The CDR3 nucleotides are TGCAGCGTGGTTGGCCCAGATACGCAGTATTTT. This gives the protein CSVVGPDTQYF.

This clonotype has a handful of counts. The rearrangement uses TRBV24-1 and TRBJ2-3; TRBD2 is a possible D gene (5 bases). In germline, CDR1 is KGHDR, CDR2 SFDVKD. The V and J ends lost 0 bases and 0 bases respectively, with 9 bases between them. CDR3 length equals 16 residues. The CDR3 is CATSDLPGLSTDTQYF. CDR3 coding DNA: TGTGCCACCAGTGATTTGCCCGGACTCAGCACAGATACGCAGTATTTT.

On this clonotype itself: A much larger clonotype is one base distant, so this may be a read error. The CDR3 does not close with the conserved phenylalanine or tryptophan, likely indicating a read error. V usage is TRBV29-1 and J usage is TRBJ2-7; perhaps D is TRBD1 or TRBD2 (5 bases each). This CDR3 comprises 11 residues. Germline V gene sequence: CDR1 SQVTM, CDR2 ANQGSEA. V gave up 7 bases and J gave up 3 bases, with 10 bases separating them. The CDR3 sequence: CSARDGYEQYL. DNA of the CDR3: TGCAGCGCCAGGGACGGCTACGAGCAGTACCTC.

The chain has TRBV5-1 and TRBJ2-7; 9 bases are shared with TRBD2. This CDR3 spans 15 amino acids. The V gene end was trimmed by 4 bases and the J gene end by 5 bases; junction bases not matched to a gene: 10. CDR1 and CDR2 from the germline V gene are SGHRS and YFSETQ. The DNA of the CDR3 is TGCGCCAGCAGCACTTTTAGCGGGAGAAATGACGAGCAGTACTTC. As protein: CASSTFSGRNDEQYF. The full variable domain, its missing parts supplied by reference TRBV5-1 and TRBJ2-7, is KAGVTQTPRYLIKTRGQQVTLSCSPISGHRSVSWYQQTPGQGLQFLFEYFSETQRNKGNFPGRFSGRQFSNSRSEMNVSTLELGDSALYLCASSTFSGRNDEQYFGPGTRLTVT.

This clonotype occurred many times. The J gene is TRBJ1-4, the V gene TRBV4-1, with a tentative D call TRBD1 (5 bases). Per germline, CDR1 MGHRA and CDR2 YSYEKL. Trimming left V 6 bases short and J 7 bases short, with 15 bases between. This CDR3 has 14 residues. The DNA for the CDR3 is TGCGCCAGCAGACTGGGACGGGCGGGTGAAAAACTGTTTTTT. Translated: CASRLGRAGEKLFF.

Remarks on this clonotype: The junction departs from the called germline gene at one end, perhaps through a read error. This chain connects TRBV5-3 to TRBJ2-7, with 8 positions matching TRBD1. TRBV5-3 is known as an ORF, though its function is uncertain. The CDR3 runs 15 residues. CDR3: CASSLRGDRSYEQYF. In DNA, the CDR3 is TGTGCCAGCAGCTTGCGTGGGGACAGGTCCTACGAGCAGTACTTC.

On this clonotype itself: A junction boundary mismatches the germline segment, possibly from a read error. The rearrangement links TRBV9 to TRBJ1-3, with D possibly being TRBD1 (5 bases). Germline CDR1 reads SGDLS; CDR2 reads YYNGEE. The length of the CDR3 is 15 residues. For the CDR3, the DNA is TGTGCCAGCAGCGCGGAAGGGGCGACTGGAAACACCATGTATTTT. Its protein product is CASSAEGATGNTMYF.

This clonotype was observed a few times. The chain employs TRBV7-6 and TRBJ2-5; 11 bases map to TRBD2. Germline values: CDR1 SGHVS, CDR2 FNYEAQ. V was clipped by 1 base and J by 5 bases; unmatched bases: 9. The CDR3 spans 17 residues. The CDR3 DNA follows: TGTGCCAGCAGCTTAGATTATAGCGGGAGGGCCGGGGAGACCCAGTACTTC. It specifies CASSLDYSGRAGETQYF.